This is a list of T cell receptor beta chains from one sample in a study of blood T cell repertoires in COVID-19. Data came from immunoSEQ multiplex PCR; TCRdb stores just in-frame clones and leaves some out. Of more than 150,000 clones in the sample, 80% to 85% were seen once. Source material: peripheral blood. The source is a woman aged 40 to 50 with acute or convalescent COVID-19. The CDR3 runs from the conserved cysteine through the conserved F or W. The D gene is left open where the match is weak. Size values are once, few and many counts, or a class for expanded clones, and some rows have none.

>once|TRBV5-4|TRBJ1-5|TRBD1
CASSLKKGALENQPQHF
TGTGCCAGCAGCTTGAAAAAGGGGGCGCTTGAAAATCAGCCCCAGCATTTT
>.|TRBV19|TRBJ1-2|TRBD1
CASNAADRGRLGYTF
TGTGCCAGTAACGCCGCTGACAGGGGGCGATTAGGCTACACCTTC
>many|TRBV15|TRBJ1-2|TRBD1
CATSRDSTGDVGYTF
TGTGCCACCAGCAGAGATTCGACAGGGGATGTTGGCTACACCTTC
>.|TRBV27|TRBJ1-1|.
CASSRREGTEAFF
TGTGCCAGCAGTCGCAGGGAAGGGACTGAAGCTTTCTTT
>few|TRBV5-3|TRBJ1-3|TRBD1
CARSLASALQGSGYTIYF
TGTGCCAGAAGCTTGGCCTCTGCCCTACAGGGGTCGGGGTATACCATATATTTT
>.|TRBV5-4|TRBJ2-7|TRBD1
CASSGRQGAFYEQYF
TGTGCCAGCAGCGGTAGACAGGGAGCCTTCTACGAGCAGTACTTC
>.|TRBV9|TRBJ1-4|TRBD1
CASSVTSGQGGKLFF
TGTGCCAGCAGCGTTACCTCTGGACAGGGAGGAAAACTGTTTTTT
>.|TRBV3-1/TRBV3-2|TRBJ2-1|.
CASSRQTPYNEQFF
TGTGCCAGCAGCCGACAGACTCCCTACAATGAGCAGTTCTTC
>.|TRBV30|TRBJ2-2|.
CAWSGGNTGELFF
TGTGCCTGGAGTGGAGGGAACACCGGGGAGCTGTTTTTT
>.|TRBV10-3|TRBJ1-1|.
CATAREDREAFF
TGTGCCACCGCTCGGGAAGACAGGGAAGCTTTCTTT
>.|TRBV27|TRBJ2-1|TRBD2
CASSPLHGGSGDEQFF
TGTGCCAGCAGTCCCCTCCATGGCGGGAGTGGCGATGAGCAGTTCTTC
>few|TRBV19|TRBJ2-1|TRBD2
CASSIYGGEYNEQFF
TGTGCCAGTAGTATATATGGGGGGGAATACAATGAGCAGTTCTTC
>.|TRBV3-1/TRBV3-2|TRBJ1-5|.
CASSQGDPAGSNQPQHF
TGTGCCAGCAGCCAGGGTGACCCGGCGGGCAGCAATCAGCCCCAGCATTTT
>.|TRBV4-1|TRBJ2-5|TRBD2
CASSGWTSGRGETQYF
TGCGCCAGCAGCGGGTGGACTAGCGGGAGGGGCGAGACCCAGTACTTC
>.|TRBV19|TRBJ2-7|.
CASSTLQGGSYEQYF
TGTGCCAGTAGTACCTTACAGGGTGGGTCCTACGAGCAGTACTTC
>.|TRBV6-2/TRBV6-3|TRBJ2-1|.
CASSYSLSGEQFF
TGTGCCAGCAGTTACTCCTTATCGGGGGAGCAGTTCTTC
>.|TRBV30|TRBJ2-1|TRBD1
CAWGTEASIHEQFF
TGTGCCTGGGGGACAGAGGCGTCTATCCATGAGCAGTTCTTC
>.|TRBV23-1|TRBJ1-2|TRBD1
CASSLCWDSYYYGYTF
TGCGCCAGCAGCCTATGTTGGGACAGCTATTACTATGGCTACACCTTC
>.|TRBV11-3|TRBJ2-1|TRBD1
CASSLSPQGANEQFF
TGTGCCAGCAGCTTATCGCCGCAGGGGGCAAACGAGCAGTTCTTC
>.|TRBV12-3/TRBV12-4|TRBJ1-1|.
CASTLSTEAFF
TGTGCCAGCACCTTGAGTACTGAAGCTTTCTTT
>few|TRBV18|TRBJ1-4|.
CASSPGGSDEKLFF
TGTGCCAGCTCACCCGGGGGGAGCGACGAAAAACTGTTTTTT
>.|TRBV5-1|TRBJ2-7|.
CASHEGAGGGYEQYF
TGCGCCAGCCATGAGGGGGCAGGGGGAGGCTACGAGCAGTACTTC
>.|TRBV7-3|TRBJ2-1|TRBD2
CASSFSGGADNEQFF
TGTGCCAGCAGCTTCAGCGGGGGCGCAGACAATGAGCAGTTCTTC
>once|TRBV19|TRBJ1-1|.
CASSTDRSMNTEAFF
TGTGCCAGTAGTACCGACAGATCTATGAACACTGAAGCTTTCTTT
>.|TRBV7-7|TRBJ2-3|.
CASSLSGTDTQYF
TGTGCTAGCAGCTTATCCGGCACAGATACGCAGTATTTT
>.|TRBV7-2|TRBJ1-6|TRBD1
CASSLTGAHSPLHF
TGTGCCAGCAGCTTAACAGGGGCGCATTCACCCCTCCACTTT
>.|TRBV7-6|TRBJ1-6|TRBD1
CASSEGQGAYNSPLHF
TGTGCCAGCAGCGAGGGACAGGGGGCCTATAATTCACCCCTCCACTTT
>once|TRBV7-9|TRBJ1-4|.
CASSHVRGENEKLFF
TGTGCCAGCAGCCACGTTAGGGGTGAAAATGAAAAACTGTTTTTT
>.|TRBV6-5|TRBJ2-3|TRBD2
CASSKLALGDTQYF
TGTGCCAGCAGCAAACTAGCGTTGGGTGATACGCAGTATTTT
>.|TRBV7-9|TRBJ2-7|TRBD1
CASSLGDRVGYEQYF
TGTGCCAGCAGCTTAGGGGACAGGGTAGGGTACGAGCAGTACTTC
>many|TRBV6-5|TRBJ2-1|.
CASSYSRGQTNNEQFF
TGTGCCAGCAGTTACTCCAGAGGTCAAACGAACAATGAGCAGTTCTTC
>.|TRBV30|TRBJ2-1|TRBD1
CAWRSEFTGEFF
TGTGCCTGGAGGTCCGAGTTTACAGGGGAATTCTTC
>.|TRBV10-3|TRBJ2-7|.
CAIREDREALDEQYF
TGTGCCATCAGGGAAGACAGGGAGGCCCTGGACGAGCAGTACTTC
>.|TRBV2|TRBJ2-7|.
CASELVAPEQYF
TGTGCCAGCGAGCTAGTTGCCCCCGAGCAGTACTTC
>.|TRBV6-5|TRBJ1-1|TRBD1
CASVGQGVGFF
TGTGCCAGCGTCGGGCAGGGGGTGGGTTTCTTT
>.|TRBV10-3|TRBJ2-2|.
CAISGGPSRVGELFF
TGTGCCATCAGTGGAGGTCCCTCCAGGGTCGGGGAGCTGTTTTTT
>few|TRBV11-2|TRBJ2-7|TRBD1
CASSRETGASYEQYF
TGTGCCAGCAGCAGAGAGACAGGGGCGTCCTACGAGCAGTACTTC
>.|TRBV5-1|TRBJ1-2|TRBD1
CASSLGTGQGYTF
TGCGCCAGCAGCTTGGGGACAGGGCAGGGCTACACCTTC
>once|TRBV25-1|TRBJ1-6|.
CASSASGGRNNSPLHF
TGTGCCAGCAGTGCGTCCGGGGGGCGGAATAATTCACCCCTCCACTTT
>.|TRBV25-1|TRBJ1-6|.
CASSEYRGGDSPLHF
TGTGCCAGCAGTGAATATAGGGGCGGCGATTCACCCCTCCACTTT
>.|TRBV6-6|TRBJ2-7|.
CASSPFTLEEQYF
TGTGCCAGCAGCCCTTTTACGTTAGAGGAGCAGTACTTC
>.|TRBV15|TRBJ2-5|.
CATSRGEGEVVETQYF
TGTGCCACCAGCAGAGGAGAGGGAGAAGTGGTGGAGACCCAGTACTTC
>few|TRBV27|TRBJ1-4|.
CASSLSGPNEKLFF
TGTGCCAGCAGTTTATCTGGCCCAAATGAAAAACTGTTTTTT
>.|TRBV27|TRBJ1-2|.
CASSLGLHYGYTF
TGTGCCAGCAGTTTAGGGCTCCACTATGGCTACACCTTC
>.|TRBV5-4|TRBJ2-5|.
CASSENRGQETQYF
TGTGCCAGCAGCGAGAATCGGGGCCAAGAGACCCAGTACTTC
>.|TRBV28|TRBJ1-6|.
CASSTYAGPFFNSPLHF
TGTGCCAGCAGCACCTACGCGGGACCTTTTTTTAATTCACCCCTCCACTTT